This TCR beta chain was captured in a study of chemoradiotherapy in HPV16-positive cancers. Assay: immunoSEQ multiplex PCR; the TCRdb copy retains only in-frame clones and omits some. The sample lists thousands of clones, roughly 80% occurring once. The clonotype comes from a human donor with HPV-associated anogenital cancer. This sample comprised tumor tissue, obtained from a patient who underwent chemoradiotherapy.

CDR3 nucleotides: TGTGCCAGCAGCTTACTAGCGGGGGGCCCCACCGGGGAGCTGTTTTTT. It codes for CASSLLAGGPTGELFF. The chain links TRBV5-8 to TRBJ2-2; 12 bases are a match to TRBD2. Germline V gene sequence: CDR1 SGHTS, CDR2 YDEGEE. J was trimmed by 4 bases and V by 2 bases; bases with no gene match: 3. The CDR3 totals 16 residues. Filled out from reference TRBV5-8 and TRBJ2-2, the complete variable domain reads EAGVTQSPTHLIKTRGQQATLRCSPISGHTSVYWYQQALGLGLQFLLWYDEGEERNRGNFPPRFSGRQFPNYSSELNVNALELEDSALYLCASSLLAGGPTGELFFGEGSRLTVL.